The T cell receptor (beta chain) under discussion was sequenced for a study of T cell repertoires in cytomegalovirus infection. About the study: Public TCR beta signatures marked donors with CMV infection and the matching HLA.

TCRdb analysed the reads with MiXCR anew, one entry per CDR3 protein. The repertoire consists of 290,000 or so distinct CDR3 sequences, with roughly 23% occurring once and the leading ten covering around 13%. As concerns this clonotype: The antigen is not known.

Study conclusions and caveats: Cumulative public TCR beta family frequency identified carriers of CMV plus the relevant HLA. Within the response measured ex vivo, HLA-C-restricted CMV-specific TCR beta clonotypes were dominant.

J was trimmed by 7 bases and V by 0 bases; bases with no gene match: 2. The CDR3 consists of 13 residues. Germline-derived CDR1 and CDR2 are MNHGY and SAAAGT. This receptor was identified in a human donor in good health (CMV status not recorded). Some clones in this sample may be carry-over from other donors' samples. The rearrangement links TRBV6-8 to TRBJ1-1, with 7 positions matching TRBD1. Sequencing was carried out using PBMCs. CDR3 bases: TGTGCCAGCAGTTACTCGGGACAGCTTGAAGCTTTCTTT. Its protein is CASSYSGQLEAFF.